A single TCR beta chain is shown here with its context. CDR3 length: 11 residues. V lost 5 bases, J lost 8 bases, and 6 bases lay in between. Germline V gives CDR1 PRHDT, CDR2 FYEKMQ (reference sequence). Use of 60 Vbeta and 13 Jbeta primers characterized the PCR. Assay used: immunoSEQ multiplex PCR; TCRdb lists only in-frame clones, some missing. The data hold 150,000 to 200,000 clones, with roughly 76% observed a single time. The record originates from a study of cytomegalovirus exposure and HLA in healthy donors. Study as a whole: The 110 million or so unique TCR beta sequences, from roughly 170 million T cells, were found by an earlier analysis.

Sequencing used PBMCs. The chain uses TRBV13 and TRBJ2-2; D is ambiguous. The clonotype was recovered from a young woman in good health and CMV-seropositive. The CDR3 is CASSVQGELFF. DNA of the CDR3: TGTGCCAGCAGCGTACAGGGGGAGCTGTTTTTT.